This T cell receptor (beta chain) was sequenced for a study of shared clonotypes between healthy human individuals (dated by TCRdb to the early 2020s). With regard to the full study: Two women and a few men aged 18 to 49 years were included in the cohort. For each donor, CD4 naive and CD4 memory were each given three plates, CD8 naive was given two plates, and CD8 memory was given one plate. To estimate repertoire size and how much clonotypes are shared between individuals, the study performed deep sequencing of blood TCR repertoires from five healthy adults. To increase sequencing depth and limit assay-specific biases, different laboratories used diverse techniques to prepare libraries and sequence TCR repertoires. Leukapheresis yielded between about 0.85 and 9 billion PBMCs per donor.

Using the deep immunoSEQ assay, multiplex PCR amplified TCR CDR3 regions from genomic DNA. Extracted genomic DNA from each cell subset was distributed evenly across all wells of several immunoSEQ 96-well plates, and each plate was treated as a replicate. For sorted subsets, about 210 ng of genomic DNA, equivalent to tens of thousands of T cell genomes, went into each replicate PCR. The purified libraries were quantified using a Qubit 3.0 fluorometer, sized with a Bioanalyzer 2100, and then quantified again using the KAPA Library Quantification kit. A separate single-read 150-cycle Illumina NextSeq 550 flow cell was used to sequence each immunoSEQ 96-well plate. The original methods were these. The immunoSEQ output contained only junctional sequences without quality scores, so filtering could not match that applied to full-length reads. To assign V/J genes and CDR3, sequences were annotated using PyIR, a Python wrapper for IgBLAST v1.9, with IMGT germline references. Any read was removed if the V/J assignment was weak (E-value above 1e-6), the CDR3 was missing, or the read contained stop codons, out-of-frame junctions, or ambiguous translated residues. V3J clonotypes were defined as sequences sharing the same inferred V gene, J gene, and CDR3 amino acid sequence. Percentage overlap between repertoires was calculated by dividing the number of shared unique clonotypes by the size of the smaller repertoire. Three approaches were used to assess repertoire richness: RTK rarefaction, the Chao1 estimator, and Recon v2.1 estimates of unobserved clonotypes. Generation probabilities for all TCRbeta clonotypes obtained by the gDNA method from a few donors were computed using OLGA. The table comes from immuneACCESS by way of TCRdb, which keeps in-frame sequences with V and J called. Part of the clones is missing from these tables; in studies checked, under half for an unresolved V gene and the rest for unknown reasons. Clone size and the V and J calls come from that table; the DNA yielded D and trimming. The sample table shows roughly 650,000 clones, and about 96% are seen once. Around 0.1% of the sample is held by the ten biggest clonotypes.

This clone appeared a single time. The target of this receptor is not known. Base qualities are not at hand, and no much larger clone is one base apart. From the cysteine up to the phenylalanine, the CDR3 has a length of 15 residues. Only the CDR3 portion is preserved as DNA: 45 bases, with reading frame beginning at the first base. According to the germline V gene, CDR1 reads MGHRA and CDR2 reads YSYEKL. Trimming accounts for 6 bases at V and 7 bases at J, while the number of junction bases matched to no gene is 9. What the authors observed across the whole study: Incomplete sequencing was indicated by rarefaction of sorted-subset datasets, despite the large sequencing depth. Roughly 5.2% of naive CD4, 3% to 4% of naive CD8, 2.3% of memory CD4, and over 0.35% of memory CD8 clonotypes were shared across four donors. Pairwise subsampling indicated that sequencing depth was expected to affect the degree of clonotype sharing among donors. Naive subsets generally had larger estimated clonotype richness than memory subsets. Sampling was limited to blood, and TCR repertoires in tissue likely differ from TCR repertoires in blood. Because the study included a small number of donors, the genetic and exposure-history diversity represented was limited. Higher generation probabilities were observed for clonotypes shared by all four sorted-subset donors than for non-shared clonotypes.

CD8 naive samples consisted of CD45RO-negative cells that were positively selected for CCR7, yielding a CD45RA+CCR7+ population without TemRA cells. Healthy HIV-negative adults with no recently reported acute infections or vaccinations were included as donors. Every donor was a Caucasian adult living in Nashville, Tennessee, USA. Blood was collected by leukapheresis, and PBMCs were isolated by Ficoll-Histopaque density gradient centrifugation and then cryopreserved in liquid nitrogen vapor phase. Purity and quantity of every magnetically sorted T cell population were checked by analytical flow cytometry. Genomic DNA was isolated from each sorted fraction and quantified by UV absorbance on a Nanodrop 2000c.

The receptor was derived from a woman aged 25 to 39 in good health. The sample taken for sequencing was naive CD8+ T cells sorted from blood. In the paper's terms, the cell subset or site label means: CD45RA+CCR7+. The V gene is TRBV4-1 and the J gene is TRBJ2-1; TRBD2 lines up with 10 middle nucleotides. The nucleotide sequence is given as TGCGCCAGCAGGCCCGGGACTAGCGAAAAAAATGAGCAGTTCTTC. Its coded protein is CASRPGTSEKNEQFF.